A single sample gave rise to the 6 T cell receptor beta chains below, sequenced in a study of vaccination and CD4 T cells after COVID-19 (dated by TCRdb to between 2021 and 2024). In the paper's terms, the treatment or condition label means: roughly 11-day PBMC culture with coronavirus spike peptide pools or control peptides (ViraFEST assay). Their antigen targets remain unknown. Receptors were amplified or captured by PCR. The data were produced on an Illumina iSeq 100. DNA from cultured CD4+ T cells was subjected to TCR sequencing with the Oncomine TCR Beta short-read assay at the Johns Hopkins FTIC core. TCRdb took the public reads, trimmed them with fastp at Q25, ran MiXCR for clone calling and kept in-frame beta chains. Records with the same CDR3 protein are collapsed into one entry carrying the most frequent genes and DNA. The sample yields roughly 4,800 distinct CDR3 sequences; 21% were counted once. The ten largest make up about 22% of the sample.

The source material was CD4+ T cells from blood, cultured in vitro. The receptors were sampled from a human donor who had recovered from COVID-19.

This clonotype came up a few times. V usage is TRBV10-2 and J usage is TRBJ1-2; D not resolved. Between the trimmed V and J ends, which lost 3 bases and 8 bases, there was a span of 16 bases. This CDR3 has 14 amino acids. The germline V gene has CDR1 WSHSY and CDR2 SAAADI. CDR3 sequence: CASSDNGVALGYTF. The CDR3 region has the DNA TGCGCCAGCAGTGATAATGGGGTGGCCTTGGGCTACACCTTC.

This clonotype was detected only a few times. The chain has TRBV7-9 and TRBJ2-1, with a weak D call TRBD2 (7 bases). V was cut by 5 bases and J by 7 bases, with 27 bases left in between. This CDR3 has 18 residues. The germline gives CDR1 SEHNR, CDR2 FQNEAQ (reference sequence). The CDR3 DNA is TGTGCCAGCAGCCCCCGCAATTCGGGGGGCGGGGGACGTAATGAGCAGTTCTTC. This gives the protein CASSPRNSGGGGRNEQFF.

The chain links TRBV6-1 to TRBJ2-7; TRBD1 matches 9 bases. J was trimmed by 4 bases and V by 6 bases; bases with no gene match: 4. The CDR3 is made up of 13 amino acids. Germline V gives CDR1 MNHNS, CDR2 SASEGT. Here the CDR3 reads CASSQGQGYEQYF. CDR3 nucleotide sequence: TGTGCCAGCAGCCAGGGACAGGGTTACGAGCAGTACTTC.

Only a few counts were recorded for this clonotype. This chain joins TRBV9 and TRBJ2-5; TRBD2 matches 11 bases. The CDR3 is 15 residues long. Germline trimming cut 4 bases from V and 1 base from J; bases unmatched to any gene: 3. CDR1 SGDLS and CDR2 YYNGEE come from the germline V gene. CDR3 protein: CASSTLAGAQETQYF. The CDR3 bases are TGTGCCAGCAGCACACTAGCGGGGGCCCAAGAGACCCAGTACTTC.

The chain links TRBV27 to TRBJ1-6; D is perhaps TRBD1 (5 bases). CDR1 is MNHEY and CDR2 is SMNVEV in the germline V gene (reference sequence). V was cut by 3 bases and J by 10 bases, with 13 bases left in between. The CDR3 has 14 residues. CDR3 DNA: TGTGCCAGCAGTTTTCAGGGCTCGTGGTCACCCCTCCACTTT. It yields the protein CASSFQGSWSPLHF.

This clonotype is labeled as medium-sized. The chain recombines TRBV25-1 with TRBJ1-6, with TRBD1 as a possible D gene (5 bases). Between the trimmed V and J ends, which lost 2 bases and 7 bases, there was a span of 6 bases. Looked up from germline, CDR1 is MGHDK and CDR2 is SYGVNS. The CDR3 length is 13 residues. CDR3 nucleotides: TGTGCCAGCAGTGAACAGGGAAATTCACCCCTCCACTTT. Translating it yields CASSEQGNSPLHF. Complete variable domain (other parts from reference TRBV25-1 and TRBJ1-6): EADIYQTPRYLVIGTGKKITLECSQTMGHDKMYWYQQDPGMELHLIHYSYGVNSTEKGDLSSESTVSRIRTEHFPLTLESARPSHTSQYLCASSEQGNSPLHFGNGTRLTVT.